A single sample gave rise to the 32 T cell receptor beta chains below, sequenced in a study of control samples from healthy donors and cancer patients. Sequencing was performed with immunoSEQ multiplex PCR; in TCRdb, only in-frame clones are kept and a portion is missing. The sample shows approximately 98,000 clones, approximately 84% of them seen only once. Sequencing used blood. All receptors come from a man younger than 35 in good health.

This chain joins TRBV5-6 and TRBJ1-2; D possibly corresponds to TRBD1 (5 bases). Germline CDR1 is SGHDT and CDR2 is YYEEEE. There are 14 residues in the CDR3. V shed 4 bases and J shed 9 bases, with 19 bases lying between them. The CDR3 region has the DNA TGTGCCAGCAGCCTTACCGGGACGGGGGTGAGCTACACCTTC. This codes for CASSLTGTGVSYTF.

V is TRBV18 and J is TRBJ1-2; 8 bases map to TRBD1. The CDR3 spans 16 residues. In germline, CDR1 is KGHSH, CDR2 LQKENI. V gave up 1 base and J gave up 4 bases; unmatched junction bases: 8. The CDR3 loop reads CASSPLDRGGSYGYTF. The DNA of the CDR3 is TGTGCCAGCTCACCACTAGACAGGGGAGGAAGCTATGGCTACACCTTC. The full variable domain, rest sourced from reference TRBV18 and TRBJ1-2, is NAGVMQNPRHLVRRRGQEARLRCSPMKGHSHVYWYRQLPEEGLKFMVYLQKENIIDESGMPKERFSAEFPKEGPSILRIQQVVRGDSAAYFCASSPLDRGGSYGYTFGSGTRLTVV.

CDR3 nucleotides: TGTGCCACCAGCGGAGTGGGGACAACCAACTATGGCTACACCTTC. This gives the protein CATSGVGTTNYGYTF. This chain uses TRBV15 with TRBJ1-2; perhaps TRBD1 as D (6 bases). The V gene lost 5 bases and the J gene lost 2 bases, with 15 bases spanning the gap. CDR1 and CDR2 from the germline V gene are LNHNV and YYDKDF (reference sequence). The CDR3 sequence is 15 residues long.

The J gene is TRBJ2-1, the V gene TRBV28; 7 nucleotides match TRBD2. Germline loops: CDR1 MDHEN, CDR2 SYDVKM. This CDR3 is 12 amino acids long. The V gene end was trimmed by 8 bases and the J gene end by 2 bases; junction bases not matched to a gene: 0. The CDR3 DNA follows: TGTGCCAGCGCGGGGGCCTACAATGAGCAGTTCTTC. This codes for CASAGAYNEQFF.

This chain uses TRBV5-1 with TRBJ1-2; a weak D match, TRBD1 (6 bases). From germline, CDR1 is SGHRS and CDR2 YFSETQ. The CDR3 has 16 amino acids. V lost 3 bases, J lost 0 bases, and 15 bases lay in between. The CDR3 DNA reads TGCGCCAGCAGCTGGGACACCGCACCCTCTAACTATGGCTACACCTTC. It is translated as CASSWDTAPSNYGYTF.

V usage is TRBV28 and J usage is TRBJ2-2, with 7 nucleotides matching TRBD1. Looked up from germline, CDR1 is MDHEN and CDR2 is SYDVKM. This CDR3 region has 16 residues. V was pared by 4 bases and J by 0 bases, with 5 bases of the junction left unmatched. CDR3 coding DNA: TGTGCCAGCAGTTCGACAGGGTCCACGAACACCGGGGAGCTGTTTTTT. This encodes CASSSTGSTNTGELFF.

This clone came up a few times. DNA of the CDR3: TGTGCCAGCAGTGACTCAGCGGTAACTGAAGCTTTCTTT. It translates to CASSDSAVTEAFF. The J gene is TRBJ1-1, the V gene TRBV6-4; no definite D call. CDR3 length: 13 residues. The germline V and J ends were trimmed by 0 bases and 5 bases, with 7 bases remaining between them. Germline-derived CDR1 and CDR2 are MRHNA and SNTAGT.

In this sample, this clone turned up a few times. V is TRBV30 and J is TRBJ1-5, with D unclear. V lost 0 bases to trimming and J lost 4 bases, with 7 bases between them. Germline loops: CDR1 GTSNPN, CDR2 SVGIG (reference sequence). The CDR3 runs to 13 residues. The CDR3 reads CAWSVGLNQPQHF. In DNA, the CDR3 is TGTGCCTGGAGTGTGGGGTTGAATCAGCCCCAGCATTTT.

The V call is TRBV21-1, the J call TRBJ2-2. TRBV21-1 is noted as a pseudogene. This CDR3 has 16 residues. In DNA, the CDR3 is TGTGCCAGCAGCAAACTGTCGCCGGGTGGGGCCGGGGAGCTGTTTTTT. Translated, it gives CASSKLSPGGAGELFF.

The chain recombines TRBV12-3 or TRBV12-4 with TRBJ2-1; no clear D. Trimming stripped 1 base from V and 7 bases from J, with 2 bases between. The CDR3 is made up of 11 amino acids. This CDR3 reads CASSLGNEQFF. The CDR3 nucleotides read TGTGCCAGCAGTTTAGGTAATGAGCAGTTCTTC.

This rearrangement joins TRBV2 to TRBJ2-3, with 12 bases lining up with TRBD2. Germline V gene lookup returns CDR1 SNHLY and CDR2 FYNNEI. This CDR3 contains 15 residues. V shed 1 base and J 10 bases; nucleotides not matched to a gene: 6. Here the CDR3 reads CASSEVASGGAAQYF. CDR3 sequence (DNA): TGTGCCAGCAGTGAAGTGGCTAGCGGGGGGGCCGCGCAGTATTTT.

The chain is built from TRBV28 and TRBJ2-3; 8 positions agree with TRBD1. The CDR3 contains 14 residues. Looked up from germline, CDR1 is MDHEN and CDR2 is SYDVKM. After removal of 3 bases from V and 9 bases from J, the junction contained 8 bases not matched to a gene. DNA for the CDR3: TGTGCCAGCAGTTTGGCCATCCGACAGGGGACGCAGTATTTT. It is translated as CASSLAIRQGTQYF.

The CDR3 reads CASSSGGPDTQYF. The CDR3 nucleotides read TGTGCCAGCAGCTCCGGGGGCCCAGATACGCAGTATTTT. The rearrangement uses TRBV5-5 and TRBJ2-3, with D perhaps being TRBD1 or TRBD2 (6 bases each). Trimming took 3 bases from V and 4 from J, leaving 9 bases between them. There are 13 residues in the CDR3. Germline CDR1 reads SGHKS; CDR2 reads YYEKEE (reference sequence).

The CDR3, as DNA: TGTGCCAGCAGTTCCCTAAATTTGGCTGGCAATCAGCCCCAGCATTTT. Its protein product is CASSSLNLAGNQPQHF. V is TRBV27 and J is TRBJ1-5; D not resolved. In germline, CDR1 is MNHEY, CDR2 SMNVEV (reference sequence). V was trimmed by 4 bases and J by 2 bases, leaving 15 bases between them. This CDR3 contains 16 residues.

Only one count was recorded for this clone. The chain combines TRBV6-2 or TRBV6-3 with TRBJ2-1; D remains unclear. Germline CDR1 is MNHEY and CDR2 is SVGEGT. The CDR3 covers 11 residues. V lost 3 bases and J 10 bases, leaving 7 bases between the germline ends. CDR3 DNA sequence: TGTGCCAGCAGTTATAAACTCGAGCAGTTCTTC. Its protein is CASSYKLEQFF.

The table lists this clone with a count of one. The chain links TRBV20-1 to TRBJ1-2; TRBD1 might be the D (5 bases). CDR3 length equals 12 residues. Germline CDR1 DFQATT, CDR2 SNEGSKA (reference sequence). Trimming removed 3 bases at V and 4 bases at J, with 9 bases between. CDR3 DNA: TGCAGTGCTAGTATAGGGACCTATGGCTACACCTTC. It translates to CSASIGTYGYTF.

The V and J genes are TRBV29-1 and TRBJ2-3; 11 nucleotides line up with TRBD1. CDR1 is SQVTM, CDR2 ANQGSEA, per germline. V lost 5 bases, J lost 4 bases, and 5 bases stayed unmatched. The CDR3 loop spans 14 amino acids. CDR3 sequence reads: CSVMDRGRADTQYF. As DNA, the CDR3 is TGCAGCGTTATGGACAGGGGGCGCGCAGATACGCAGTATTTT.

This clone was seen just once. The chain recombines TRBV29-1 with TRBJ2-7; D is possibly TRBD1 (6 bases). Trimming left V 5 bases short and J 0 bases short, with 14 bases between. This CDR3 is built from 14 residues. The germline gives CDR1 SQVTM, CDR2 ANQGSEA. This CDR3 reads CSVILSDSSYEQYF. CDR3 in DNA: TGCAGCGTTATACTTTCGGACAGCTCCTACGAGCAGTACTTC.

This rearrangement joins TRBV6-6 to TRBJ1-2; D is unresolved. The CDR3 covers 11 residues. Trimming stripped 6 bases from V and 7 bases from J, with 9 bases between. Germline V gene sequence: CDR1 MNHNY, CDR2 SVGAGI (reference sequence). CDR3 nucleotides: TGTGCCAGCAGCCATCTAATTGGCTACACCTTC. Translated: CASSHLIGYTF.

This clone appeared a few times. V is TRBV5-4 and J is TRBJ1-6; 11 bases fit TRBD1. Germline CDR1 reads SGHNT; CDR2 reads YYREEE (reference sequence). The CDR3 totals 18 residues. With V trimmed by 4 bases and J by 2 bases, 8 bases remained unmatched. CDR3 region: CASSMGQGVGTYNSPLHF. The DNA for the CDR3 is TGTGCCAGCAGCATGGGACAGGGGGTAGGAACCTATAATTCACCCCTCCACTTT.

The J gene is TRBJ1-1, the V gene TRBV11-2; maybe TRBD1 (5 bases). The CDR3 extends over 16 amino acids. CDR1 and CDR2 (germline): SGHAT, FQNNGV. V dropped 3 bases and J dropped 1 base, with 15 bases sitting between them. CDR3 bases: TGTGCCAGCAGCTTTTCCGCGGGACGGTGGAACACTGAAGCTTTCTTT. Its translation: CASSFSAGRWNTEAFF.

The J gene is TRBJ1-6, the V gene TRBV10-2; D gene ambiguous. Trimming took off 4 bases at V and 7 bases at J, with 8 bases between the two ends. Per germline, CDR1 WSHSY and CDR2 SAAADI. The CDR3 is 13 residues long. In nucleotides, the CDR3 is TGCGCCAGCAGTGTGCAGAAGAATTCACCCCTCCACTTT. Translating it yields CASSVQKNSPLHF.

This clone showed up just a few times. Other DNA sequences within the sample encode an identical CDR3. CDR3 residues: CASSPDGNTEAFF. Here the CDR3 DNA reads TGCGCCAGCAGCCCGGACGGGAACACTGAAGCTTTCTTT. This chain joins TRBV5-1 and TRBJ1-1; no clear D gene. This CDR3 is built from 13 residues. The germline V gene has CDR1 SGHRS and CDR2 YFSETQ. V lost 4 bases and J 1 base, leaving 8 bases between the germline ends.

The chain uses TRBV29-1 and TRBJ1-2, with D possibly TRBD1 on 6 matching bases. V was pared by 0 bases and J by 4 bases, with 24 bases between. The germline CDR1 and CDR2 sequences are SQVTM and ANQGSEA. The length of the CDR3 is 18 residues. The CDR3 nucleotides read TGCAGCGTTGAAGAGCAGGGCCTTGTCGCGGGGGGCGGCTATGGCTACACCTTC. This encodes CSVEEQGLVAGGGYGYTF. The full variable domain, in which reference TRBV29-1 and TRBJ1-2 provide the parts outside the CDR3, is SAVISQKPSRDICQRGTSLTIQCQVDSQVTMMFWYRQQPGQSLTLIATANQGSEATYESGFVIDKFPISRPNLTFSTLTVSNMSPEDSSIYLCSVEEQGLVAGGGYGYTFGSGTRLTVV.

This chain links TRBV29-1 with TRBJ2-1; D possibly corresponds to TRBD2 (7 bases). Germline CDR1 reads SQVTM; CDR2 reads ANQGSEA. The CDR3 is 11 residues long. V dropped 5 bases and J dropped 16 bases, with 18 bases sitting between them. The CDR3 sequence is CSVSAGARVFF. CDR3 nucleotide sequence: TGCAGCGTTTCTGCGGGGGCTCGGGTATTCTTC.

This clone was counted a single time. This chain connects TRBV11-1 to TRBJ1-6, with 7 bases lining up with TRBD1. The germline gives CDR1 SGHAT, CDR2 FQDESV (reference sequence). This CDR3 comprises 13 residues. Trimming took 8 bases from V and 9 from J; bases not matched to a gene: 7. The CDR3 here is CASATGVVSPLHF. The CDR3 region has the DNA TGTGCCAGCGCAACAGGGGTAGTTTCACCCCTCCACTTT.

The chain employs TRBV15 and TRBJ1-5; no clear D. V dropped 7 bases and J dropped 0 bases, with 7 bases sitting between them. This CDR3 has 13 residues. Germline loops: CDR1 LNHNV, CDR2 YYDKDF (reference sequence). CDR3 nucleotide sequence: TGTGCCACCACTCAAGATAGCAATCAGCCCCAGCATTTT. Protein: CATTQDSNQPQHF.

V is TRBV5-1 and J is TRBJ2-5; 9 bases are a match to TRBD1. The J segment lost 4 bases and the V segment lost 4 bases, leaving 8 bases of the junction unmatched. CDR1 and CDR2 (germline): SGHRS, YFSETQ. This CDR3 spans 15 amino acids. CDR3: CASSLPDRGSETQYF. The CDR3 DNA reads TGCGCCAGCAGCCTCCCCGACAGGGGGTCAGAGACCCAGTACTTC.

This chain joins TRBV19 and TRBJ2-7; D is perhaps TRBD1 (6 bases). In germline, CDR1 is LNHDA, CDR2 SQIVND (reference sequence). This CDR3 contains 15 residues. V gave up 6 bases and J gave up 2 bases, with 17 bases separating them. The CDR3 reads CASRLISTGPYEQYF. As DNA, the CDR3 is TGTGCCAGTAGACTGATTTCGACAGGCCCCTACGAGCAGTACTTC.

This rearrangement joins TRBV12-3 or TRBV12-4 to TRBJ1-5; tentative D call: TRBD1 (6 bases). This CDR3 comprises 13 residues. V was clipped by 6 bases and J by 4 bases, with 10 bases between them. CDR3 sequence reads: CASSYRENQPQHF. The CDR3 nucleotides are TGTGCCAGCAGCTACAGGGAGAATCAGCCCCAGCATTTT.

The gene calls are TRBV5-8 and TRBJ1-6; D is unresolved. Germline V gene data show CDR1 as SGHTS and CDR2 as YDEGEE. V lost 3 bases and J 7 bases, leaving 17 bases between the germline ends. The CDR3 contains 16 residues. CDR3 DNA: TGTGCCAGCAGCTGGACTACCCTCAATCGAAATTCACCCCTCCACTTT. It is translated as CASSWTTLNRNSPLHF.

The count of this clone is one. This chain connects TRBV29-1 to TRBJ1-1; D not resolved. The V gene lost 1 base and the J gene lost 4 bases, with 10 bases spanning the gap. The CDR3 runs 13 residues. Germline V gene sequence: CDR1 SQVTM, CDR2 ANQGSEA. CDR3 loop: CSVEGRAVTEAFF. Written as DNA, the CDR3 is TGCAGCGTTGAAGGTAGGGCGGTCACTGAAGCTTTCTTT.